This T cell receptor (beta chain) came from a study of chemoradiotherapy in HPV16-positive cancers. Study at large: A couple of HPV16-positive patients' cells yielded candidate HPV-specific clones and common motifs. Study-wide results and limits: In HPV16-positive patients, HPV-responsive T-cell expansion tracked better recurrence-free survival. During treatment, candidate HPV-specific clones and E7-related motifs expanded in tumor.

The CDR3 loop spans 14 amino acids. V lost 5 bases, J lost 6 bases, and 15 bases lay in between. Germline V gene sequence: CDR1 SGHNT, CDR2 YENEEA. The repertoire was sequenced with immunoSEQ multiplex PCR; TCRdb's copy has only in-frame clones and lacks some. In the table there are 6,500 to 9,000 clones, about 89% of which are singletons. Notes on this clone: No antigen is known for it.

The specimen was tumor tissue, collected from a patient who underwent chemoradiotherapy. The chain has TRBV11-3 and TRBJ2-3; D is unclear. This receptor was obtained from a human donor with HPV-associated anogenital cancer. The CDR3 DNA reads TGTGCCAGCAGCCCCACTCTGGTGGGGGATACGCAGTATTTT. Protein sequence: CASSPTLVGDTQYF.